This TCR beta chain derives from a study of CD8 T cells in Susac syndrome (dated by TCRdb to between 2018 and 2021). For context, the study as a whole: The study used repertoire sequencing to test whether antigen drove CD8+ T cell activation and differentiation in Susac syndrome. CD8+ T cell repertoire clonality was compared between some 12 healthy donors, approximately 14 Susac syndrome patients and about 15 multiple sclerosis patients. What the study reported, not specific to this receptor: The TCR sequencing and HLA analysis was acknowledged to have included a relatively small number of individuals.

RNA was extracted using the RNeasy kit, and roughly 0.5 to 1 ug of the RNA was reverse transcribed with random hexamers. TCR beta CDR3 regions were amplified with the immunoSEQ multiplex PCR assay covering 54 Vbeta and 13 Jbeta segments. PCR amplification bias was corrected by using a synthetic template baseline for primer optimization and computational correction. The published analysis was carried out like this. Reads were assigned to V, D and J genes according to IMGT and analyzed in immunoSEQ Analyzer, with only productive sequences retained. Clonality was computed as one minus Shannon entropy normalized by log2 of the number of productive unique sequences. Public and private clones were assessed among the 100 most prevalent clones of each patient and control. Clones were defined as Susac-specific if absent from the healthy and MS cohorts, from under 1,200 published viral clones and from other ImmuneACCESS disease sequences. TCRdb applied fastp at Q25 and MiXCR to the public reads, then kept only in-frame beta chains. For every CDR3 protein sequence, its rows merge into one entry that carries the most common genes and DNA. TCRdb, not the original authors, processed these V and J calls. The sample table lists some 450,000 distinct CDR3 sequences, more than 80% of them with a count of one. The top ten constitute approximately 0.12% of the sample.

High-throughput TCR beta sequencing profiled peripheral blood CD8+ and CD4+ T cells from healthy donors, Susac syndrome patients and multiple sclerosis patients. The multiple sclerosis controls were treatment-naive patients who had stable or active relapsing-remitting disease and met the revised McDonald criteria. CD8+ TEMRA cells were enriched by FACS, while bulk CD8+ and CD4+ T cells were purified by magnetic negative isolation. Blood was collected in EDTA tubes and processed within 24 hours, with PBMCs isolated through density gradient centrifugation. PBMCs intended for TCR sequencing were frozen in liquid nitrogen and were later thawed in a 37 degrees C water bath. The sorted or isolated CD4+, CD8+ and CD8+ TEMRA cells reached a purity of at least 90%. About this clonotype: This receptor's antigen is unknown. No much larger clone exists at a distance of one base, and base qualities are not known.

This receptor was obtained from a human donor with multiple sclerosis. Sequencing input: CD8+ T cells from PBMCs.

The CDR3 protein is CASSWDRSDNEQFF. Here is the DNA: TGTGCCAGCAGCTGGGACAGGAGTGACAATGAGCAGTTCTTC. The V and J segments used are TRBV6-5 and TRBJ2-1, with 8 junctional bases fitting TRBD1. V lost 6 bases and J lost 5 bases, and the count of bases not matched to a germline gene is 6. The germline V gene supplies CDR1 MNHEY and CDR2 SVGAGI. The CDR3 spans 14 residues, from the cysteine through the phenylalanine. Here the CDR3 DNA is all that survives: 42 bases in frame from base 1.